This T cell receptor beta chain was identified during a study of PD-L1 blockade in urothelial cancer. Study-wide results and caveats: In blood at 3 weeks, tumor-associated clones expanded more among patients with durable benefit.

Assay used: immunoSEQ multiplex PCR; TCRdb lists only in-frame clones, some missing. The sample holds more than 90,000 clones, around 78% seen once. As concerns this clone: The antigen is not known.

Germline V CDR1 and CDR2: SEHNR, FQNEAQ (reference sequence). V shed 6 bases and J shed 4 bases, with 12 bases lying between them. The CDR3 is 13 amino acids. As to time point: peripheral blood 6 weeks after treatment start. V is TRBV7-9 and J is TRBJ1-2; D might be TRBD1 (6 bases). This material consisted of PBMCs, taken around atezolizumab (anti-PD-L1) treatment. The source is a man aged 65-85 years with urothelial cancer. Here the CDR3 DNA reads TGTGCCAGCAGGTCGGACAGAAGCTATGGCTACACCTTC. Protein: CASRSDRSYGYTF.